This TCR beta chain was recovered during a study of blood T cells in healthy people across ages. A second PCR, run for about 7 to 11 cycles, used a sample-barcoded 5' primer plus a J-beta primer mix. A single record per CDR3 protein comes from TCRdb applying MiXCR to the 5' RACE reads. The sample records more than 600,000 distinct CDR3 sequences, 25% being singletons. The CDR3 sequence is 13 residues long. Germline V gene lookup returns CDR1 MDHEN and CDR2 SYDVKM. Trimming cost V 7 bases and J 4 bases, with 12 bases left between them. In addition, the sample was reused for a study of T cells of mothers and their children. That investigation notes: In this cohort, donors were a few healthy Caucasian mothers plus their six children. Related mother-child pairs shared slightly more overlap than unrelated pairs, but the difference was non-significant.

The source is a boy aged 5-17 years in good health. Sequencing was done on a sample of blood. The V call is TRBV28, the J call TRBJ2-3; D is ambiguous. The CDR3 region is CASTTRSPDTQYF. For the CDR3, the DNA is TGTGCCAGCACCACTCGATCGCCAGATACGCAGTATTTT.